A single sample gave rise to the 27 T cell receptor beta chains below, sequenced in a study of beta chain features in type 1 diabetes. Study results and limitations: People with Type 1 diabetes carried modestly yet significantly shorter TCRB CDR3s in all four CD4+ subsets.

What was sequenced were expressed TCRB transcripts, since all of the isolated RNA had been reverse transcribed. Profiled with immunoSEQ multiplex PCR; TCRdb holds only in-frame clones, not every one. The table lists more than 250,000 clones, roughly 22% of them singletons, with about 0.028% in the top ten. For these receptors, no antigen is known. Input material: naive CD4+ T cells from blood. The source is a woman aged 40 to 50 with type 1 diabetes.

The rearrangement links TRBV5-4 to TRBJ2-1; 8 positions agree with TRBD2. CDR3 length: 15 residues. The V and J ends lost 4 bases and 3 bases, in that order; junction bases with no gene match: 6. Per germline, CDR1 SGHNT and CDR2 YYREEE (reference sequence). Here the CDR3 DNA reads TGTGCCAGCAGCCTGTTTAGCGGGATCTACAATGAGCAGTTCTTC. Translation gives CASSLFSGIYNEQFF.

This sequence joins TRBV7-3 and TRBJ1-2; 8 bases fit TRBD1. J was trimmed by 7 bases and V by 2 bases; bases with no gene match: 3. CDR1 SGHTA and CDR2 FQGTGA come from the germline V gene. The CDR3 contains 13 residues. Here the CDR3 DNA reads TGTGCCAGCAGCTTAGGACAGGGCAGTGGCTACACCTTC. Its translation: CASSLGQGSGYTF. Based on the CDR3 plus reference TRBV7-3 and TRBJ1-2, the full variable domain is GAGVSQTPSNKVTEKGKYVELRCDPISGHTALYWYRQSLGQGPEFLIYFQGTGAADDSGLPNDRFFAVRPEGSVSTLKIQRTERGDSAVYLCASSLGQGSGYTFGSGTRLTVV.

This chain uses TRBV5-1 with TRBJ1-4; no firm D call. V dropped 0 bases and J dropped 5 bases, with 8 bases sitting between them. The germline V gene encodes CDR1 SGHRS and CDR2 YFSETQ. This CDR3 is 14 amino acids long. CDR3 nucleotide sequence: TGCGCCAGCAGCTTGGGGCGGCCGAATGAAAAACTGTTTTTT. Amino acids: CASSLGRPNEKLFF.

There are a few counts of this clone. The chain couples TRBV4-1 to TRBJ2-7; D perhaps matches TRBD2 (6 bases). V was shortened by 1 base and J by 7 bases, with 14 bases between the two germline ends. The CDR3 loop spans 14 amino acids. Germline loops: CDR1 MGHRA, CDR2 YSYEKL. The CDR3: CASSQVGGLGEQYF. The CDR3 coding sequence is TGCGCCAGCAGCCAAGTCGGGGGTCTCGGGGAGCAGTACTTC.

The rearrangement uses TRBV28 and TRBJ1-2; possible D gene TRBD1, 6 bases. The CDR3 is 14 amino acids. V was cut by 6 bases and J by 5 bases, with 16 bases left in between. Germline CDR1 reads MDHEN; CDR2 reads SYDVKM. CDR3 in amino acids: CASRPDWQGYGYTF. CDR3 nucleotides: TGTGCCAGCAGACCAGACTGGCAGGGGTATGGCTACACCTTC.

The rearrangement uses TRBV7-3 and TRBJ2-2, with D tentatively TRBD1 (6 bases). Germline CDR1 reads SGHTA; CDR2 reads FQGTGA. Trimming stripped 1 base from V and 5 bases from J, with 14 bases between. The CDR3 covers 16 residues. Here the CDR3 DNA reads TGTGCCAGCAGCTTAAACGGTCCAGGGGATACCGGGGAGCTGTTTTTT. This sequence encodes CASSLNGPGDTGELFF.

The rearrangement links TRBV27 to TRBJ1-2, with no clear D. Trimming took off 6 bases at V and 4 bases at J, with 18 bases between the two ends. The CDR3 is 15 residues long. The V gene's germline CDR1 is MNHEY and CDR2 SMNVEV (reference sequence). The CDR3 loop is CASSLLGGGGYGYTF. In DNA, the CDR3 is TGTGCCAGCAGCCTCCTAGGTGGAGGAGGCTATGGCTACACCTTC.

This clone has just a few counts. Other DNA sequences in this sample translate to the same CDR3. This chain's CDR3 is CASSLGTSGSEQYF. The CDR3 DNA sequence: TGTGCCAGCAGCTTGGGGACTAGCGGGAGCGAGCAGTACTTC. The chain uses TRBV7-3 and TRBJ2-7; 14 positions match TRBD2. Germline V lookup: CDR1 SGHTA, CDR2 FQGTGA. The J segment lost 6 bases and the V segment lost 3 bases, leaving 1 base of the junction unmatched. CDR3 length: 14 amino acids.

This clone was found a few times. The rearrangement uses TRBV4-1 and TRBJ2-7, with D possibly TRBD2 on 6 matching bases. The V and J ends lost 1 base and 7 bases respectively, with 17 bases between them. The CDR3 covers 15 residues. Germline CDR1 MGHRA, CDR2 YSYEKL. The CDR3 loop is CASSQGVQRAWEQYF. In nucleotides, the CDR3 is TGCGCCAGCAGCCAAGGGGTACAGCGGGCGTGGGAGCAGTACTTC.

The chain carries TRBV4-1 and TRBJ1-1; D gene ambiguous. Germline V gives CDR1 MGHRA, CDR2 YSYEKL. V gave up 2 bases and J gave up 4 bases, with 8 bases separating them. The CDR3 runs 13 residues. CDR3 coding DNA: TGCGCCAGCAGCCAACTCGAGAGCACTGAAGCTTTCTTT. Protein: CASSQLESTEAFF.

V is TRBV30 and J is TRBJ2-1; D call uncertain. Per the germline V gene, CDR1 is GTSNPN and CDR2 is SVGIG (reference sequence). V was trimmed by 4 bases and J by 3 bases, leaving 4 bases between them. This CDR3 is 11 amino acids long. This CDR3 is CAWNNYNEQFF. The CDR3 DNA sequence: TGTGCCTGGAACAACTACAATGAGCAGTTCTTC. Supplemented by reference TRBV30 and TRBJ2-1, the full variable domain reads SQTIHQWPATLVQPVGSPLSLECTVEGTSNPNLYWYRQAAGRGLQLLFYSVGIGQISSEVPQNLSASRPQDRQFILSSKKLLLSDSGFYLCAWNNYNEQFFGPGTRLTVL.

This clone turned up a few times. Other DNA sequences within the sample encode an identical CDR3. The chain joins TRBV28 to TRBJ1-2, with 8 bases that match TRBD1. Unmatched junction bases numbered 8, after V lost 6 bases and J lost 8 bases. The CDR3 extends over 13 amino acids. Germline values: CDR1 MDHEN, CDR2 SYDVKM. The CDR3 coding sequence is TGTGCCAGCAGCAGCGGACAGGGCGGAGGCTACACCTTC. Amino acids: CASSSGQGGGYTF.

This clone was seen a handful of times. This rearrangement joins TRBV4-1 to TRBJ1-1; D is unclear. Trimming cost V 2 bases and J 0 bases, with 4 bases left between them. This CDR3 has 13 residues. From germline, CDR1 is MGHRA and CDR2 YSYEKL. The CDR3 DNA is TGCGCCAGCAGCCAAATCATGAACACTGAAGCTTTCTTT. Encoded protein: CASSQIMNTEAFF.

In this sample, this clone turned up a few times. One junction end disagrees with the germline gene, perhaps due to a read error. This chain uses TRBV7-2 with TRBJ2-3, with 12 bases lining up with TRBD1. Germline assignment: CDR1 SGHTA and CDR2 FQGNSA. CDR3 length equals 15 residues. The CDR3 protein is CASSSGTGGTYTQYF. CDR3 bases: TGTGCCAGCAGCTCCGGGACAGGGGGCACATATACGCAGTATTTT.

This clone was seen a handful of times. The rearrangement links TRBV7-9 to TRBJ1-1, with D possibly TRBD1 on 5 matching bases. Germline CDR1 and CDR2: SEHNR and FQNEAQ (reference sequence). CDR3 size: 14 residues. Trimming cost V 5 bases and J 3 bases, with 13 bases left between them. The CDR3 here is CASSPRKGDTEAFF. The CDR3 DNA sequence: TGTGCCAGCAGCCCTAGGAAAGGGGACACTGAAGCTTTCTTT.

This clone appeared a few times. CDR3 DNA sequence: TGTGCCAGCAGCGTAGAGGGACAGCCATTCTCTGGAAACACCATATATTTT. It codes for CASSVEGQPFSGNTIYF. The genes are TRBV9 and TRBJ1-3; TRBD1 aligns across 7 bases. There are 17 residues in the CDR3. Per germline, CDR1 SGDLS and CDR2 YYNGEE. Trimming cost V 0 bases and J 0 bases; bases outside gene matches: 6.

This sequence joins TRBV7-2 and TRBJ2-7; 14 nucleotides align to TRBD2. CDR3 size: 14 residues. Germline V CDR1 and CDR2: SGHTA, FQGNSA. V was clipped by 5 bases and J by 6 bases; unmatched bases: 3. CDR3 DNA: TGTGCCAGCAGCCAGGGACTAGCGGGAGTCGAGCAGTACTTC. It translates to CASSQGLAGVEQYF.

V is TRBV19 and J is TRBJ1-4, with 8 positions matching TRBD1. J was trimmed by 8 bases and V by 4 bases; bases with no gene match: 3. The CDR3 totals 13 residues. The germline gives CDR1 LNHDA, CDR2 SQIVND (reference sequence). The CDR3 here is CASSRDRGEKLFF. DNA for the CDR3: TGTGCCAGTAGTAGAGACAGGGGCGAAAAACTGTTTTTT.

The chain recombines TRBV28 with TRBJ1-2, with D hard to call. The CDR3 runs to 14 residues. Per germline, CDR1 MDHEN and CDR2 SYDVKM. Trimming removed 4 bases from V and 0 bases from J, with 9 bases in between. The CDR3 sequence is CASSSYGANYGYTF. CDR3 bases: TGTGCCAGCAGTTCATATGGAGCTAACTATGGCTACACCTTC.

This clone turned up a few times. The rearrangement joins TRBV6-5 to TRBJ1-5, with D perhaps TRBD1 (6 bases). Per germline, CDR1 MNHEY and CDR2 SVGAGI. The CDR3 has 15 residues. V was clipped by 5 bases and J by 7 bases, with 18 bases between them. The CDR3 loop is CASSTLTGRVQPQHF. CDR3 bases: TGTGCCAGCAGTACACTGACAGGTAGGGTCCAGCCCCAGCATTTT.

The genes are TRBV6-5 and TRBJ2-7; D is ambiguous. Germline values: CDR1 MNHEY, CDR2 SVGAGI. The CDR3 has 13 amino acids. The ends were cut back, 2 bases at V and 3 bases at J, with 8 bases in the middle. CDR3 nucleotide sequence: TGTGCCAGCAGTTACGTGGGCTTCTACGAGCAGTACTTC. Its translation: CASSYVGFYEQYF.

The chain carries TRBV30 and TRBJ1-2; D is ambiguous. The CDR3 length is 12 residues. Trimming took off 0 bases at V and 6 bases at J, with 8 bases between the two ends. Looked up from germline, CDR1 is GTSNPN and CDR2 is SVGIG (reference sequence). Written as DNA, the CDR3 is TGTGCCTGGAGTGTAGCGGGGAATGGCTACACCTTC. Translation gives CAWSVAGNGYTF.

J is TRBJ1-5 and V is TRBV28; possibly TRBD1 for D (5 bases). V was clipped by 5 bases and J by 1 base, with 12 bases between them. This CDR3 is built from 15 residues. Per the germline V gene, CDR1 is MDHEN and CDR2 is SYDVKM. The CDR3 here is CASSRAGRSNQPQHF. The CDR3 nucleotides are TGTGCCAGCAGTCGGGCGGGACGGAGCAATCAGCCCCAGCATTTT.

The rearrangement joins TRBV5-6 to TRBJ1-6; the D is unclear. V lost 0 bases, J lost 3 bases, and 13 bases lay in between. This CDR3 has 17 amino acids. Germline loops: CDR1 SGHDT, CDR2 YYEEEE. CDR3 residues: CASSLGSTTNYNSPLHF. The CDR3 nucleotides read TGTGCCAGCAGCTTGGGGTCTACTACAAACTATAATTCACCCCTCCACTTT.

This clone was picked up a small number of times. The chain combines TRBV9 with TRBJ2-7, with 11 bases fitting TRBD1. Trimming removed 7 bases from V and 6 bases from J; junction bases left unmatched: 3. This CDR3 contains 12 residues. Germline CDR1 reads SGDLS; CDR2 reads YYNGEE. The chain's CDR3 is CASGQGAAEQYF. The CDR3 region has the DNA TGTGCCAGCGGACAGGGGGCCGCCGAGCAGTACTTC. The variable domain in full, completed from reference TRBV9 and TRBJ2-7, reads DSGVTQTPKHLITATGQRVTLRCSPRSGDLSVYWYQQSLDQGLQFLIQYYNGEERAKGNILERFSAQQFPDLHSELNLSSLELGDSALYFCASGQGAAEQYFGPGTRLTVT.

The chain recombines TRBV5-1 with TRBJ1-2; tentative D call: TRBD1 (5 bases). Germline CDR1 is SGHRS and CDR2 is YFSETQ. This CDR3 region has 14 residues. Trimming took 8 bases from V and 0 from J, leaving 14 bases between them. CDR3 loop: CASNAGRANYGYTF. The CDR3 DNA reads as TGCGCCAGTAATGCTGGCAGGGCTAACTATGGCTACACCTTC.

A remark on this clone: Other nucleotide sequences in the sample specify the same CDR3. The V and J genes are TRBV30 and TRBJ2-7; D perhaps matches TRBD2 (5 bases). Germline lookup yields CDR1 GTSNPN and CDR2 SVGIG (reference sequence). The CDR3 consists of 11 residues. Trimming cost V 5 bases and J 0 bases, with 5 bases left between them. CDR3 sequence reads: CAWAGSYEQYF. The CDR3 DNA reads TGTGCCTGGGCGGGCTCCTACGAGCAGTACTTC.